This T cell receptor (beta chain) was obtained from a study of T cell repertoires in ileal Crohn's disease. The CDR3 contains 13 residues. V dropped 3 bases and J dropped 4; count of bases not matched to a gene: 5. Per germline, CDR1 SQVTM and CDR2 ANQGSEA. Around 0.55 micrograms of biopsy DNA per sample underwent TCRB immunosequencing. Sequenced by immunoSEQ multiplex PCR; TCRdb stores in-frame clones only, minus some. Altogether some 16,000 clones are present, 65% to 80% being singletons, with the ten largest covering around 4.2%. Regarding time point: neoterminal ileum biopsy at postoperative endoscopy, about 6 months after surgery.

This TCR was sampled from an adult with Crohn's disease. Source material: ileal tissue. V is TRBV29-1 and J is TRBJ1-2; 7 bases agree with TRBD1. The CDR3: CSVDYAGGYGYTF. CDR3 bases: TGCAGCGTTGACTATGCAGGGGGCTATGGCTACACCTTC.